These T cell receptor beta chains were read from a single sample in a study of shared clonotypes between healthy human individuals. Assay: immunoSEQ multiplex PCR; the TCRdb copy retains only in-frame clones and omits some. The table shows under 2,500,000 clones, with 90% to 97% occurring only once. The specimen was naive CD4+ T cells sorted from blood. The receptors were gathered from a man in his late teens or twenties in good health. CDR3s include the opening cysteine and the closing phenylalanine or tryptophan. A D gene is named only where the DNA matches it firmly. The size of a clone is reported for some rows only, either as once, few or many, or as a class for expanded clones.

d_gene: TRBD2
j_gene: TRBJ2-7
abundance: .
v_gene: TRBV7-2
CDR3nt: TGTGCCAGCAGCTGGGGACTAGCGGGTAATACCTACGAGCAGTACTTC
CDR3aa: CASSWGLAGNTYEQYF

d_gene: .
j_gene: TRBJ1-3
abundance: .
v_gene: TRBV30
CDR3nt: TGTGCCTGGAGTCCGGGACATGGGAACACCATATATTTT
CDR3aa: CAWSPGHGNTIYF

d_gene: .
j_gene: TRBJ1-5
abundance: .
v_gene: TRBV9
CDR3nt: TGTGCCAGCAGCCCCGGGGTGCGGGATGATCAGCCCCAGCATTTT
CDR3aa: CASSPGVRDDQPQHF

d_gene: .
j_gene: TRBJ1-2
abundance: .
v_gene: TRBV6-7
CDR3nt: TGTGCCAGCATTCTCTACCAGGGGTACAGGGAAAACTATGGCTACACCTTC
CDR3aa: CASILYQGYRENYGYTF

d_gene: TRBD1
j_gene: TRBJ1-1
abundance: .
v_gene: TRBV7-9
CDR3nt: TGTGCCAGCAGCCCCAAATGGGGGGACAGGTCAAACACTGAAGCTTTCTTT
CDR3aa: CASSPKWGDRSNTEAFF

d_gene: .
j_gene: TRBJ1-4
abundance: .
v_gene: TRBV10-3
CDR3nt: TGTGCCATCAGGGTGGGTGAAAAACTGTTTTTT
CDR3aa: CAIRVGEKLFF

d_gene: .
j_gene: TRBJ2-5
abundance: .
v_gene: TRBV6-6
CDR3nt: TGTGCCAGCAGTTGGGGGGGCTGGGAGACCCAGTACTTC
CDR3aa: CASSWGGWETQYF

d_gene: .
j_gene: TRBJ1-3
abundance: .
v_gene: TRBV5-1
CDR3nt: TGCGCCAGCAGCTTTGACAGTAGCTCTGGAAACACCATATATTTT
CDR3aa: CASSFDSSSGNTIYF

d_gene: TRBD1
j_gene: TRBJ1-1
abundance: .
v_gene: TRBV19
CDR3nt: TGTGCCAGTAGAAGCGAACGGGACAGGACCCGCGCTTTCTTT
CDR3aa: CASRSERDRTRAFF

d_gene: TRBD1
j_gene: TRBJ2-3
abundance: .
v_gene: TRBV28
CDR3nt: TGTGCCAGCAGAACGAGATGGGGGACAGGGGGCCGTTTTAGCACAGATACGCAGTATTTT
CDR3aa: CASRTRWGTGGRFSTDTQYF

d_gene: TRBD1
j_gene: TRBJ1-2
abundance: .
v_gene: TRBV28
CDR3nt: TGTGCCAGCAGAGGGGACAGGGGGGGTTATGGCTACACCTTC
CDR3aa: CASRGDRGGYGYTF

d_gene: .
j_gene: TRBJ2-3
abundance: .
v_gene: TRBV28
CDR3nt: TGTGCCAGCAGCCTGGGGAGTTTTCTGGGGCGGGGATCATACCTCGATACGCAGTATTTT
CDR3aa: CASSLGSFLGRGSYLDTQYF

d_gene: .
j_gene: TRBJ1-6
abundance: .
v_gene: TRBV27
CDR3nt: TGTGCCAGCAGTTTGGGGACACGGGGCTATAATTCACCCCTCCACTTT
CDR3aa: CASSLGTRGYNSPLHF

d_gene: .
j_gene: TRBJ2-5
abundance: .
v_gene: TRBV11-2
CDR3nt: TGTGCCAGCAGCTTAGATTTGGGTGAGACCCAGTACTTC
CDR3aa: CASSLDLGETQYF

d_gene: .
j_gene: TRBJ2-1
abundance: .
v_gene: TRBV27
CDR3nt: TGTGCCAGCACATTGGGCAGGGCCGCCCGGAGCTCCTACAATGAGCAGTTCTTC
CDR3aa: CASTLGRAARSSYNEQFF

d_gene: .
j_gene: TRBJ1-1
abundance: .
v_gene: TRBV18
CDR3nt: TGTGCCAGCTCACCAAAATCCTTGAACACTGAAGCTTTCTTT
CDR3aa: CASSPKSLNTEAFF

d_gene: .
j_gene: TRBJ1-1
abundance: .
v_gene: TRBV5-1
CDR3nt: TGCGCCAGCAGCTCTAACCCGGGGGGGCTGAACACTGAAGCTTTCTTT
CDR3aa: CASSSNPGGLNTEAFF

d_gene: .
j_gene: TRBJ1-5
abundance: few
v_gene: TRBV5-4
CDR3nt: TGTGCCAGCAGCTTGGGGAGCAATCAGCCCCAGCATTTT
CDR3aa: CASSLGSNQPQHF

d_gene: .
j_gene: TRBJ2-7
abundance: .
v_gene: TRBV11-2
CDR3nt: TGTGCCAGCAGCTTAGATGTATCGGACTACGAGCAGTACTTC
CDR3aa: CASSLDVSDYEQYF

d_gene: .
j_gene: TRBJ1-2
abundance: .
v_gene: TRBV5-4
CDR3nt: TGTGCCAGCAGCTCCTGGACAGAGAATGGCTACACCTTC
CDR3aa: CASSSWTENGYTF

d_gene: .
j_gene: TRBJ2-7
abundance: .
v_gene: TRBV5-1
CDR3nt: TGCGCCAGCAGCTCGTGGGGGGAAAAAAAGGTCTACGAGCAGTACTTC
CDR3aa: CASSSWGEKKVYEQYF

d_gene: .
j_gene: TRBJ2-5
abundance: once
v_gene: TRBV15
CDR3nt: TGTGCCACCAGCAGCTTTAACAGGGTTGAGGAGACCCAGTACTTC
CDR3aa: CATSSFNRVEETQYF

d_gene: TRBD2
j_gene: TRBJ2-7
abundance: .
v_gene: TRBV7-2
CDR3nt: TGTGCCAGCAGCTTAGATGGCGGGAGGGCCAACTACGAGCAGAACTTC
CDR3aa: CASSLDGGRANYEQNF

d_gene: .
j_gene: TRBJ1-1
abundance: .
v_gene: TRBV19
CDR3nt: TGTGCCAGTAGTACCCGGGACGAACGTAAAGGGTACACTGAAGCTTTCTTT
CDR3aa: CASSTRDERKGYTEAFF

d_gene: .
j_gene: TRBJ1-6
abundance: .
v_gene: TRBV11-2
CDR3nt: TGTGCCAGCAGCTGGGACGGAGGACTCCTCCACTTT
CDR3aa: CASSWDGGLLHF

d_gene: TRBD1
j_gene: TRBJ1-4
abundance: .
v_gene: TRBV7-9
CDR3nt: TGTGCCAGCAGCTTAGACAGGGGGAAAAATGAAAAACTGTTTTTT
CDR3aa: CASSLDRGKNEKLFF

d_gene: .
j_gene: TRBJ1-5
abundance: .
v_gene: TRBV19
CDR3nt: TGTGCCAGTAGTATTTCCGGGACCCCCAGGGAGCCCCAGCATTTT
CDR3aa: CASSISGTPREPQHF

d_gene: .
j_gene: TRBJ2-7
abundance: .
v_gene: TRBV28
CDR3nt: TGTGCCAGCAGTTCCCCTCCAGGTCACGCGGGGGAGCAGTACTTC
CDR3aa: CASSSPPGHAGEQYF

d_gene: .
j_gene: TRBJ1-6
abundance: .
v_gene: TRBV28
CDR3nt: TGTGCCAGCAGATTGACGGTCGGAAATTCACCCCTCCACTTT
CDR3aa: CASRLTVGNSPLHF

d_gene: TRBD1
j_gene: TRBJ2-4
abundance: .
v_gene: TRBV11-2
CDR3nt: TGTGCCAGCAGCTCCGGGACAGGGAAAAGCAAAAACATTCAGTACTTC
CDR3aa: CASSSGTGKSKNIQYF